A selection of T cell receptor beta chains follows, all from one sample in a study of early T cells in non-severe SARS-CoV-2 infection. TCRdb ran MiXCR on the 5' RACE reads and lists one entry per CDR3 protein. The table lists around 40,000 distinct CDR3 sequences, around 10% of them singletons. Material: whole blood. The origin of the receptors is an adult who was a healthcare worker with PCR-confirmed SARS-CoV-2 infection or an uninfected control (not recorded which). The CDR3 runs from the conserved cysteine through the conserved F or W. The D gene is left open where the match is weak. Rows may omit the clone size; those that give it use once, few, many or a size class.

size: many; D: .; V: TRBV12-3/TRBV12-4; J: TRBJ1-2; DNA: TGTGCCAGCAGTTTGTCCAGGGGAGCTAACTATGGCTACACCTTC; CDR3: CASSLSRGANYGYTF
size: many; D: .; V: TRBV10-2; J: TRBJ2-1; DNA: TGCGCCAGCAGTGAACTATTCTCCAATGAGCAGTTCTTC; CDR3: CASSELFSNEQFF
size: many; D: .; V: TRBV6-4; J: TRBJ2-1; DNA: TGTGCCAGCAGTGAGTCCCGGCGGGCTTACAATGAGCAGTTCTTC; CDR3: CASSESRRAYNEQFF
size: many; D: .; V: TRBV5-6; J: TRBJ1-3; DNA: TGTGCCAGCAGCCATATTTCATCTGGAAACACCATATATTTT; CDR3: CASSHISSGNTIYF
size: few; D: TRBD1; V: TRBV5-1; J: TRBJ1-1; DNA: TGCGCCAGCAGCCGTGGGACAGGTACGGGCACTGAAGCTTTCTTT; CDR3: CASSRGTGTGTEAFF
size: many; D: TRBD2; V: TRBV27; J: TRBJ2-4; DNA: TGTGCCAGCAGTGTTGTAGCGGGAGGGTCCGGACAGTACTTC; CDR3: CASSVVAGGSGQYF
size: many; D: .; V: TRBV4-3; J: TRBJ2-2; DNA: TGCGCCAGCAGCCAAGGGGCTCACGAAGTGGAGCTGTTTTTT; CDR3: CASSQGAHEVELFF
size: .; D: .; V: TRBV12-3/TRBV12-4; J: TRBJ1-1; DNA: TGTGCCAGCAGTTTGGCAATTGAAGCTTTCTTT; CDR3: CASSLAIEAFF
size: .; D: .; V: TRBV20-1; J: TRBJ1-6; DNA: TGCAGTGCTAGAGCGGAGGGTGGTCGATCACCCCTCCACTTT; CDR3: CSARAEGGRSPLHF
size: many; D: TRBD2; V: TRBV9; J: TRBJ2-1; DNA: TGTGCCAGCAGCGGAGCGGCGGGAGTGATCAATGAGCAGTTCTTC; CDR3: CASSGAAGVINEQFF
size: many; D: .; V: TRBV6-2/TRBV6-3; J: TRBJ2-7; DNA: TGTGCCAGCAGTTACTTCTACGAGCAGTACTTC; CDR3: CASSYFYEQYF
size: few; D: TRBD1; V: TRBV28; J: TRBJ2-7; DNA: TGTGCCAGCGAAGGGACAGGGCCCTACGAGCAGTACTTC; CDR3: CASEGTGPYEQYF
size: few; D: TRBD2; V: TRBV7-3; J: TRBJ2-7; DNA: TGTGCCAGCAGCTCGGGACTAGCGGACGAGCAGTACTTC; CDR3: CASSSGLADEQYF
size: many; D: .; V: TRBV6-6; J: TRBJ2-7; DNA: TGTGCCAGCAGTAAACAATCAGGGGACACCTACGAGCAGTACTTC; CDR3: CASSKQSGDTYEQYF
size: many; D: .; V: TRBV4-3; J: TRBJ2-7; DNA: TGCGCCAGCAGCCAAGACCAGTCAGCGGCTAGAGAGCAGTACTTC; CDR3: CASSQDQSAAREQYF
size: many; D: .; V: TRBV7-2; J: TRBJ1-4; DNA: TGTGCCAGCAGCCCGAACCCAGGGATTCGGGAAAAACTGTTTTTT; CDR3: CASSPNPGIREKLFF
size: many; D: TRBD2; V: TRBV7-2; J: TRBJ2-1; DNA: TGTGCCAGCAGCCTTTTAGCGGGAATCTACAATGAGCAGTTCTTC; CDR3: CASSLLAGIYNEQFF
size: few; D: .; V: TRBV29-1; J: TRBJ2-7; DNA: TGCAGCGCCGGCTGGGGAAGGGGAAACGAGCAGTACTTC; CDR3: CSAGWGRGNEQYF
size: many; D: TRBD1; V: TRBV6-2/TRBV6-3; J: TRBJ2-7; DNA: TGTGCCAGTCAACAGGGGTCCTACGAGCAGTACTTC; CDR3: CASQQGSYEQYF
size: few; D: TRBD1; V: TRBV20-1; J: TRBJ1-1; DNA: TGCAGTGCCGAGGGACAGCCGAACACTGAAGCTTTCTTT; CDR3: CSAEGQPNTEAFF
size: .; D: .; V: TRBV7-9; J: TRBJ2-7; DNA: TGTGCCAGCAGCACATACTACGAGCAGTACTTC; CDR3: CASSTYYEQYF
size: .; D: .; V: TRBV25-1; J: TRBJ2-1; DNA: TGTGCCAGCAGTGAACCGTCCAGCTCCTACAATGAGCAGTTCTTC; CDR3: CASSEPSSSYNEQFF
size: .; D: TRBD1; V: TRBV10-3; J: TRBJ1-2; DNA: TGTGCCATCAGCTTTACAAACAGGGGATCGCACTATGGCTACACCTTC; CDR3: CAISFTNRGSHYGYTF
size: few; D: .; V: TRBV20-1; J: TRBJ2-5; DNA: TGCAGTGCAACCCGTTTGGGGGACGGGCAAGAGACCCAGTACTTC; CDR3: CSATRLGDGQETQYF
size: .; D: .; V: TRBV27; J: TRBJ1-1; DNA: TGTGCCAGCAGTTTGGGGACCCAGGGGGAAGCTTTCTTT; CDR3: CASSLGTQGEAFF
size: .; D: .; V: TRBV5-6; J: TRBJ1-2; DNA: TGTGCCAGCAGCTTTGGGCAGGGCTATGGCTACACCTTC; CDR3: CASSFGQGYGYTF
size: many; D: .; V: TRBV15; J: TRBJ1-1; DNA: TGTGCCACCAGCAGAGATCGAGTCACTGAAGCTTTCTTT; CDR3: CATSRDRVTEAFF
size: few; D: .; V: TRBV29-1; J: TRBJ2-5; DNA: TGCAGCGTTCCCCGGGGCCCGCAAGAGACCCAGTACTTC; CDR3: CSVPRGPQETQYF
size: .; D: .; V: TRBV27; J: TRBJ2-7; DNA: TGTGCCAGCAGTGACCGACTCTACGAGCAGTACTTC; CDR3: CASSDRLYEQYF
size: many; D: TRBD2; V: TRBV4-2; J: TRBJ2-1; DNA: TGTGCCAGCAGCCCTATGGGACTAGCGCTCCCCGCCTACAATGAGCAGTTCTTC; CDR3: CASSPMGLALPAYNEQFF
size: many; D: TRBD2; V: TRBV3-1; J: TRBJ2-7; DNA: TGTGCCAGCAGCCTCGTGGGCGGGAGGATCTCCTACGAGCAGTACTTC; CDR3: CASSLVGGRISYEQYF
size: many; D: .; V: TRBV4-3; J: TRBJ2-7; DNA: TGCGCCAGCAGCCAAGACCTCACCGACGGAACCTACGAGCAGTACTTC; CDR3: CASSQDLTDGTYEQYF
size: many; D: TRBD1; V: TRBV29-1; J: TRBJ2-7; DNA: TGCAGCGTTGTTGAGCAACCGGGACAGTTCTCAGTGCAGTACTTC; CDR3: CSVVEQPGQFSVQYF
size: few; D: .; V: TRBV6-2/TRBV6-3; J: TRBJ2-3; DNA: TGTGTCAGCAGCAGCACGGGGGTGAGGACAGATACGCAGTATTTT; CDR3: CVSSSTGVRTDTQYF
size: .; D: .; V: TRBV28; J: TRBJ1-1; DNA: TGTGCCAGCAGTTTAAGACCTGATTCTGAAGCTTTCTTT; CDR3: CASSLRPDSEAFF
size: few; D: TRBD2; V: TRBV28; J: TRBJ2-7; DNA: TGTGCCAGCAGTTCCTCCGGGACTAGCGGGAGGAGGGACGAGCAGTACTTC; CDR3: CASSSSGTSGRRDEQYF
size: few; D: .; V: TRBV20-1; J: TRBJ2-3; DNA: TGCAGTGCTAGAGATAACAGGGCTAGCACAGATACGCAGTATTTT; CDR3: CSARDNRASTDTQYF
size: many; D: .; V: TRBV18; J: TRBJ1-3; DNA: TGTGCCAGCTCACCACCAATACCGATCTCTGGAAACACCATATATTTT; CDR3: CASSPPIPISGNTIYF
size: few; D: .; V: TRBV7-8; J: TRBJ1-2; DNA: TGTGCCAGCAGCTTAGGGAGCGACTATGGCTACACCTTC; CDR3: CASSLGSDYGYTF
size: many; D: TRBD1; V: TRBV7-2; J: TRBJ2-7; DNA: TGTGCCAGCAGCTCAGACGGGACAGGGTACTACGAGCAGTACTTC; CDR3: CASSSDGTGYYEQYF
size: many; D: .; V: TRBV28; J: TRBJ2-7; DNA: TGTGCCAGCAGTTCCCCGGATAACTCCTACGAGCAGTACTTC; CDR3: CASSSPDNSYEQYF
size: .; D: .; V: TRBV7-2; J: TRBJ1-5; DNA: TGTGCCAGCAGCTTAGATAATGATCAGCCCCAGCATTTT; CDR3: CASSLDNDQPQHF
size: .; D: TRBD1; V: TRBV6-6; J: TRBJ1-4; DNA: TGTGCCAGCAGTAGTGGACAGGGGGTTAATGAAAAACTGTTTTTT; CDR3: CASSSGQGVNEKLFF
size: few; D: TRBD2; V: TRBV28; J: TRBJ2-5; DNA: TGTGCCAGCAGCCCCAACACGGGACTAGCACGCGGAGAGACCCAGTACTTC; CDR3: CASSPNTGLARGETQYF
size: few; D: TRBD1; V: TRBV5-6; J: TRBJ2-1; DNA: TGTGCCAGCAGCTTGGATCCGTTCGGGACAGGGACCTACAATGAGCAGTTCTTC; CDR3: CASSLDPFGTGTYNEQFF
size: .; D: .; V: TRBV3-1; J: TRBJ1-1; DNA: TGTGCCAGCAGCCAGTCTTTAGGGACGAGGGCTTTCTTT; CDR3: CASSQSLGTRAFF
size: many; D: .; V: TRBV18; J: TRBJ1-1; DNA: TGTGCCAGCTCACCACCGGGTCGACTGAGGGGCCCGGGGGCCACTGAAGCTTTCTTT; CDR3: CASSPPGRLRGPGATEAFF
size: many; D: .; V: TRBV18; J: TRBJ2-7; DNA: TGTGCCAGCTCTCCCCTCCCTTTCGGACAGATTGGTAACGAGCAGTACTTC; CDR3: CASSPLPFGQIGNEQYF
size: .; D: .; V: TRBV6-2/TRBV6-3; J: TRBJ2-4; DNA: TGTGCCAGCAACACAGGATATGGAAACATTCAGTACTTC; CDR3: CASNTGYGNIQYF
size: many; D: .; V: TRBV4-3; J: TRBJ2-7; DNA: TGCGCCAGCAGCCAAGATCTCGGCTCAGTTCAGGGCGAGCAGTACTTC; CDR3: CASSQDLGSVQGEQYF
size: few; D: .; V: TRBV12-3/TRBV12-4; J: TRBJ1-1; DNA: TGTGCCAGCAGTCCGGGCTGGTGGAAGGGCACTGAAGCTTTCTTT; CDR3: CASSPGWWKGTEAFF
size: many; D: TRBD1; V: TRBV5-1; J: TRBJ2-7; DNA: TGCGCCAGCAGCCCCGGTCCAGGGGGAACCTACGAGCAGTACTTC; CDR3: CASSPGPGGTYEQYF